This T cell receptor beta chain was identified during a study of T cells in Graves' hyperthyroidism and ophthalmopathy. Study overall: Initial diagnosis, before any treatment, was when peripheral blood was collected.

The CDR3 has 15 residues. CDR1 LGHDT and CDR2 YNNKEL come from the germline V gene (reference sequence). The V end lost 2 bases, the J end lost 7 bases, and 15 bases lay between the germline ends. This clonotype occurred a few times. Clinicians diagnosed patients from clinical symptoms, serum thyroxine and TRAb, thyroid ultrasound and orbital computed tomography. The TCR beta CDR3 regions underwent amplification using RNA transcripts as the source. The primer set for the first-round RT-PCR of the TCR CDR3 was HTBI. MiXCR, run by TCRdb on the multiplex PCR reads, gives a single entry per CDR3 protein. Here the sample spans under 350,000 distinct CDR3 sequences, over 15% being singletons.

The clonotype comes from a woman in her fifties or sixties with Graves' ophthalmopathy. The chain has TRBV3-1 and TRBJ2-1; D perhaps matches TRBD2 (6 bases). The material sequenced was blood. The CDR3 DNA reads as TGTGCCAGCAGCCAAAACGCGGGGCTAGGTAATGAGCAGTTCTTC. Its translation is CASSQNAGLGNEQFF.